This T cell receptor (beta chain) emerged from a study of cytomegalovirus exposure and HLA in healthy donors. Study conclusions and caveats: An analysis was carried out at a later point. It showed that HLA-associated TCR beta chains were more clonally expanded than equally common non-associated chains. A later analysis found common viral pathogens apparently linked to several of the most significant clusters.

The PCR ran on 60 Vbeta and 13 Jbeta primers. The table came from immunoSEQ multiplex PCR; TCRdb's copy has only in-frame clones and leaves some out. The sample totals about 150,000 clones; its top ten clones hold around 1.5%. Worth noting for this clone: Its antigen remains unidentified.

Sequencing input: PBMCs. The TCR comes from a woman aged 45 to 65 in good health and CMV-seronegative.

CDR3 in amino acids: CASSYSIVNSGNTIYF. The CDR3 DNA is TGTGCCAGCAGTTACTCGATAGTAAACTCTGGAAACACCATATATTTT. V and J are TRBV6-5 and TRBJ1-3; D is undetermined. Germline lookup yields CDR1 MNHEY and CDR2 SVGAGI. The CDR3 consists of 16 residues. V was cut by 0 bases and J by 0 bases, with 9 bases left in between.